Presented here are 18 T cell receptor beta chains from one specimen sequenced in a study of blood T cell repertoires in COVID-19. Using immunoSEQ multiplex PCR, the repertoire was profiled, and TCRdb retains in-frame clones only, with some absent. The sample has hundreds of thousands of clones; around 87% are singletons. Sequences were obtained from peripheral blood. The receptors were sampled from a man aged 65 to 79 with acute or convalescent COVID-19.

The chain carries TRBV14 and TRBJ2-2, with 10 bases fitting TRBD2. V lost 4 bases, J lost 6 bases, and 11 bases stayed unmatched. The CDR3 has 17 amino acids. Germline CDR1 SGHDN, CDR2 FVKESK. The CDR3 coding sequence is TGTGCCAGCAGCCCCCTCGGTCTAGCGGGAGATCCCGGGGAGCTGTTTTTT. As protein: CASSPLGLAGDPGELFF. Full variable domain (remainder filled in from reference TRBV14 and TRBJ2-2): EAGVTQFPSHSVIEKGQTVTLRCDPISGHDNLYWYRRVMGKEIKFLLHFVKESKQDESGMPNNRFLAERTGGTYSTLKVQPAELEDSGVYFCASSPLGLAGDPGELFFGEGSRLTVL.

This sequence joins TRBV5-1 and TRBJ2-1; D is perhaps TRBD2 (5 bases). CDR3 length equals 13 residues. V lost 7 bases and J 5 bases, leaving 13 bases between the germline ends. CDR1 is SGHRS, CDR2 YFSETQ, per germline. CDR3 nucleotides: TGCGCCAGCCGAGAGGGATCGGACAATGAGCAGTTCTTC. Residues: CASREGSDNEQFF.

This sequence joins TRBV19 and TRBJ2-5; 13 bases fit TRBD2. Trimming removed 5 bases from V and 4 bases from J; junction bases left unmatched: 4. This CDR3 comprises 15 residues. CDR1 and CDR2 (germline): LNHDA, SQIVND (reference sequence). CDR3 region: CASSRTSGGRETQYF. The CDR3 nucleotides are TGTGCCAGTAGTCGGACTAGCGGGGGAAGAGAGACCCAGTACTTC.

The chain links TRBV21-1 to TRBJ1-2; the table gives TRBD1 as D, unverified against the DNA. TRBV21-1 has pseudogene status. The length of the CDR3 is 17 residues. The CDR3: CASSKRDSGQDSYGYTF. In DNA, the CDR3 is TGTGCCAGCAGCAAGAGGGACTCGGGACAGGATAGCTATGGCTACACCTTC.

The chain couples TRBV7-2 to TRBJ1-1, with D perhaps matching TRBD1 (6 bases). CDR3 length equals 18 residues. Deletions cut 0 bases from V and 4 bases from J, with 21 bases between. CDR1 is SGHTA and CDR2 is FQGNSA in the germline V gene. CDR3 sequence: CASSLARMSTGGVTEAFF. The CDR3 nucleotides read TGTGCCAGCAGCTTAGCAAGAATGTCGACAGGTGGAGTCACTGAAGCTTTCTTT.

The gene calls are TRBV4-2 and TRBJ1-2, with D possibly being TRBD1 (6 bases). V gave up 1 base and J gave up 4 bases, with 10 bases separating them. Germline V gene sequence: CDR1 LGHNA, CDR2 YNFKEQ. CDR3 length: 14 amino acids. CDR3: CASSQGDRSYGYTF. CDR3 bases: TGTGCCAGCAGCCAAGGCGACAGGAGCTATGGCTACACCTTC.

The V and J genes are TRBV30 and TRBJ1-3; D gene uncertain. The V end was cut by 4 bases, the J end by 0 bases, with 13 bases between. This CDR3 spans 15 amino acids. Germline V lookup: CDR1 GTSNPN, CDR2 SVGIG (reference sequence). CDR3 in DNA: TGTGCCTGGATTACATACAGATACTCTGGAAACACCATATATTTT. Encoded protein: CAWITYRYSGNTIYF.

The chain has TRBV5-1 and TRBJ2-7; the D gene is possibly TRBD2 (5 bases). Germline lookup yields CDR1 SGHRS and CDR2 YFSETQ. V dropped 4 bases and J dropped 0 bases, with 14 bases sitting between them. The CDR3 runs 15 residues. Written as DNA, the CDR3 is TGCGCCAGCAGCCATGAGGGCCAGAGCTCCTACGAGCAGTACTTC. Translated: CASSHEGQSSYEQYF.

The DNA of the CDR3 is TGTGCCACCAACCGGGACACCGTTGATACGCAGTATTTT. It translates to CATNRDTVDTQYF. The chain couples TRBV5-4 to TRBJ2-3; D perhaps matches TRBD1 (6 bases). The CDR3 runs to 13 residues. Germline values: CDR1 SGHNT, CDR2 YYREEE (reference sequence). V lost 9 bases and J lost 6, with 17 bases in between.

V gene TRBV29-1 combines with J gene TRBJ2-1; TRBD1 agrees at 11 bases. Losses at the gene ends were 4 bases for V and 2 bases for J; bases not matched to a gene: 1. Germline lookup yields CDR1 SQVTM and CDR2 ANQGSEA. The CDR3 length is 14 residues. The DNA for the CDR3 is TGCAGCGTTGTGGGACAGGGGGCCTACAATGAGCAGTTCTTC. Its protein product is CSVVGQGAYNEQFF.

The chain combines TRBV11-2 with TRBJ1-1; D not certain. This CDR3 is 14 amino acids long. Per the germline V gene, CDR1 is SGHAT and CDR2 is FQNNGV. Trimming pared 0 bases from V and 4 bases from J, leaving 9 bases between. The CDR3 DNA follows: TGTGCCAGCAGCTTAGATAGAGAAGCCACTGAAGCTTTCTTT. Its protein is CASSLDREATEAFF.

This chain joins TRBV3-1 (or the pseudogene TRBV3-2) and TRBJ2-1, with 8 nucleotides matching TRBD1. The CDR3 totals 14 residues. Germline-derived CDR1 and CDR2 are LGHDT and YNNKEL (reference sequence). With 3 bases clipped from V and 10 bases from J, the junction kept 8 bases outside the gene matches. The CDR3 sequence is CASSHRTGRSEQFF. In DNA form, the CDR3 reads TGTGCCAGCAGCCACAGGACAGGGCGGAGCGAGCAGTTCTTC.

The chain links TRBV10-3 to TRBJ2-1; D remains ambiguous. The germline CDR1 and CDR2 sequences are ENHRY and SYGVKD. The CDR3 runs to 15 residues. Deletions cut 0 bases from V and 5 bases from J, with 11 bases between. CDR3 bases: TGTGCCATCAGTGAGTCGAACTTGAGGAACAATGAGCAGTTCTTC. Protein sequence: CAISESNLRNNEQFF.

J is TRBJ2-5 and V is TRBV12-3 or TRBV12-4; weak D call: TRBD1 (6 bases). The CDR3 runs to 12 residues. Trimming removed 6 bases from V and 1 base from J, with 6 bases in between. CDR3 region: CASRDSQETQYF. As DNA, the CDR3 is TGTGCCAGCAGGGACAGCCAAGAGACCCAGTACTTC.

On this clone: This clone may be a read error of a much larger clone one base away. The rearrangement links TRBV7-2 to TRBJ1-2; TRBD1 matches 7 bases. V dropped 5 bases and J dropped 2; count of bases not matched to a gene: 2. Germline V gives CDR1 SGHTA, CDR2 FQGNSA. The CDR3 sequence is 13 residues long. The chain's CDR3 is CASSRDSNYGYTF. The CDR3, as DNA: TGTGCCAGCAGCCGGGACAGCAACTATGGCTACACCTTC. The whole variable domain, remainder taken from reference TRBV7-2 and TRBJ1-2, is GAGVSQSPSNKVTEKGKDVELRCDPISGHTALYWYRQSLGQGLEFLIYFQGNSAPDKSGLPSDRFSAERTGGSVSTLTIQRTQQEDSAVYLCASSRDSNYGYTFGSGTRLTVV.

J is TRBJ2-3 and V is TRBV27; D gene ambiguous. V dropped 5 bases and J dropped 0 bases, with 9 bases sitting between them. The CDR3 spans 14 residues. Germline-derived CDR1 and CDR2 are MNHEY and SMNVEV (reference sequence). The CDR3 nucleotides are TGTGCCAGCAGTCAGTGGAGTAGCACAGATACGCAGTATTTT. It yields the protein CASSQWSSTDTQYF.

V is TRBV14 and J is TRBJ2-7; 7 nucleotides match TRBD1. Per germline, CDR1 SGHDN and CDR2 FVKESK. V was clipped by 4 bases and J by 0 bases; unmatched bases: 6. The CDR3 totals 15 residues. The CDR3 nucleotides are TGTGCCAGCAGCCTCCTGGACAGGTTCTCCTACGAGCAGTACTTC. It encodes CASSLLDRFSYEQYF.

This chain connects TRBV7-9 to TRBJ2-7; 13 bases are shared with TRBD2. Germline V CDR1 and CDR2: SEHNR, FQNEAQ (reference sequence). This CDR3 contains 15 residues. With 5 bases clipped from V and 3 bases from J, the junction kept 4 bases outside the gene matches. The CDR3 DNA follows: TGTGCCAGCAGCATGTGGACTAGCGGGAGCTACGAGCAGTACTTC. Translation: CASSMWTSGSYEQYF.